The 26 T cell receptor beta chains reported below all come from one sample, sequenced in a study of shared T cell receptors in the human thymus. TCRdb keeps only in-frame clones here, not all; method: immunoSEQ multiplex PCR. The repertoire includes around 340,000 clones, 85% to 95% of them detected once, and 0.015% to 0.025% sits in the top ten. Sequencing used thymocytes. Every receptor here comes from a human donor.

The CDR3 sequence: CASSFKVGYEQYF. CDR3 nucleotides: TGTGCCAGCAGTTTTAAAGTCGGCTACGAGCAGTACTTC. The gene calls are TRBV28 and TRBJ2-7; D not resolved. CDR1 MDHEN and CDR2 SYDVKM come from the germline V gene. Trimming cost V 3 bases and J 3 bases, with 9 bases left between them. The CDR3 is 13 amino acids.

V is TRBV27 and J is TRBJ2-5; perhaps TRBD2 as D (5 bases). Germline-derived CDR1 and CDR2 are MNHEY and SMNVEV (reference sequence). The CDR3 extends over 15 amino acids. V lost 5 bases, J lost 1 base, and 14 bases lay in between. The CDR3 region is CASSPHLRGQETQYF. The CDR3 bases are TGTGCCAGCAGTCCCCACCTCCGGGGCCAAGAGACCCAGTACTTC.

The V gene is TRBV5-5, the J gene TRBJ2-1, with TRBD2 identical over 11 bases. The CDR3 runs 16 residues. In germline, CDR1 is SGHKS, CDR2 YYEKEE (reference sequence). V dropped 1 base and J dropped 4; count of bases not matched to a gene: 4. The CDR3 sequence is CASSLLGLAVYNEQFF. The CDR3 coding sequence is TGTGCCAGCAGCTTGCTGGGACTAGCGGTATACAATGAGCAGTTCTTC. Using reference TRBV5-5 and TRBJ2-1 for the parts outside the CDR3, the full variable domain is DAGVTQSPTHLIKTRGQQVTLRCSPISGHKSVSWYQQVLGQGPQFIFQYYEKEERGRGNFPDRFSARQFPNYSSELNVNALLLGDSALYLCASSLLGLAVYNEQFFGPGTRLTVL.

The sample holds a few counts of this clone. This rearrangement joins TRBV5-1 to TRBJ2-1; 10 nucleotides line up with TRBD1. Germline V gives CDR1 SGHRS, CDR2 YFSETQ. The V gene end was trimmed by 2 bases and the J gene end by 2 bases; junction bases not matched to a gene: 4. The CDR3 contains 16 residues. The CDR3 protein is CASSFHGTGAYNEQFF. The CDR3 nucleotides read TGCGCCAGCAGCTTCCACGGGACAGGGGCCTACAATGAGCAGTTCTTC.

This chain uses TRBV27 with TRBJ2-3, with 10 bases lining up with TRBD2. Germline V lookup: CDR1 MNHEY, CDR2 SMNVEV (reference sequence). V lost 5 bases, J lost 3 bases, and 11 bases stayed unmatched. This CDR3 spans 17 amino acids. The CDR3 protein is CASSPRLLAGRTDTQYF. As DNA, the CDR3 is TGTGCCAGCAGTCCACGCTTACTAGCGGGACGGACAGATACGCAGTATTTT.

This clone has only one observation. V is TRBV20-1 and J is TRBJ2-7; D call uncertain. The V end lost 5 bases, the J end lost 3 bases, and 5 bases lay between the germline ends. The CDR3 loop spans 10 amino acids. CDR1 and CDR2 (germline): DFQATT, SNEGSKA (reference sequence). CDR3 in DNA: TGCAGTGCTGACAACTACGAGCAGTACTTC. This gives the protein CSADNYEQYF.

The chain uses TRBV5-6 and TRBJ2-7, with TRBD2 matching 7 bases. This CDR3 comprises 15 residues. J gave up 4 bases and V 0 bases, and 7 bases lay outside the gene matches. Germline CDR1 reads SGHDT; CDR2 reads YYEEEE. This chain's CDR3 is CASSLVASGEYEQYF. The CDR3, as DNA: TGTGCCAGCAGCTTGGTGGCTAGCGGAGAATACGAGCAGTACTTC.

The CDR3: CASSLWYQIYEQYF. As DNA, the CDR3 is TGTGCCAGCAGTTTATGGTATCAGATCTACGAGCAGTACTTC. V gene TRBV28 combines with J gene TRBJ2-5; D remains unclear. The DNA end is a closer match to TRBJ2-7, so the J assignment may be wrong. This CDR3 spans 14 amino acids. CDR1 MDHEN and CDR2 SYDVKM come from the germline V gene.

The chain employs TRBV25-1 and TRBJ1-2; possible D gene TRBD1, 6 bases. This CDR3 has 14 residues. V lost 0 bases and J 4 bases, leaving 9 bases between the germline ends. Germline CDR1 MGHDK, CDR2 SYGVNS. The CDR3: CASSEYGDTYGYTF. The DNA of the CDR3 is TGTGCCAGCAGTGAATATGGGGACACCTATGGCTACACCTTC.

The chain combines TRBV4-1 with TRBJ1-5; D perhaps matches TRBD1 (5 bases). There are 16 residues in the CDR3. The V gene's germline CDR1 is MGHRA and CDR2 YSYEKL. V lost 1 base and J 3 bases, leaving 13 bases between the germline ends. The CDR3 DNA is TGCGCCAGCAGCCAAGTCCCAGGGATACTCAATCAGCCCCAGCATTTT. This sequence encodes CASSQVPGILNQPQHF.

The chain carries TRBV6-5 and TRBJ2-7, with TRBD2 identical over 12 bases. The CDR3 has 16 residues. Unmatched junction bases numbered 6, after V lost 4 bases and J lost 2 bases. CDR1 is MNHEY, CDR2 SVGAGI, per germline. The CDR3 coding sequence is TGTGCCAGCAGTTCCATGACTAGCGGGAGCCCCTACGAGCAGTACTTC. It translates to CASSSMTSGSPYEQYF.

The genes are TRBV5-6 and TRBJ2-1, with 7 positions matching TRBD2. Looked up from germline, CDR1 is SGHDT and CDR2 is YYEEEE. Trimming at V came to 0 bases and at J to 9 bases, leaving 3 bases not matched to a gene. The CDR3 spans 13 residues. This CDR3 reads CASSLGGGIEQFF. The CDR3 nucleotides read TGTGCCAGCAGCTTGGGCGGGGGAATTGAGCAGTTCTTC.

The V call is TRBV9, the J call TRBJ1-2; D is unclear. Germline V gene lookup returns CDR1 SGDLS and CDR2 YYNGEE. The CDR3 has 15 amino acids. V dropped 0 bases and J dropped 4 bases, with 13 bases sitting between them. CDR3 protein: CASSVDPVGFYGYTF. Here the CDR3 DNA reads TGTGCCAGCAGCGTAGACCCAGTGGGGTTCTATGGCTACACCTTC.

The chain is built from TRBV7-8 and TRBJ2-1; no firm D call. Between the trimmed V and J ends, which lost 1 base and 5 bases, there was a span of 15 bases. This CDR3 region has 16 residues. Per germline, CDR1 SGHVS and CDR2 FQNEAQ. The CDR3 sequence is CASSLEVASIDNEQFF. The CDR3 DNA sequence: TGTGCCAGCAGCTTAGAGGTAGCATCAATAGACAATGAGCAGTTCTTC.

The chain links TRBV6-1 to TRBJ2-5, with TRBD1 identical over 7 bases. CDR3 size: 13 residues. The germline V gene encodes CDR1 MNHNS and CDR2 SASEGT. Trimming at V came to 7 bases and at J to 2 bases, leaving 4 bases not matched to a gene. The CDR3 DNA reads TGTGCCAGCATTAGGGGGCTGCAAGAGACCCAGTACTTC. Translation gives CASIRGLQETQYF.

The chain couples TRBV11-2 to TRBJ1-4; D remains ambiguous. Germline assignment: CDR1 SGHAT and CDR2 FQNNGV. Trimming took off 4 bases at V and 5 bases at J, with 8 bases between the two ends. This CDR3 has 13 residues. CDR3 loop: CASSSEGNEKLFF. The CDR3 DNA follows: TGTGCCAGCAGCTCGGAAGGGAATGAAAAACTGTTTTTT.

This clone showed up just once. The chain joins TRBV5-8 to TRBJ1-1; D ambiguous. The germline V gene has CDR1 SGHTS and CDR2 YDEGEE. The CDR3 extends over 13 amino acids. V was shortened by 4 bases and J by 7 bases, with 14 bases between the two germline ends. CDR3 DNA: TGTGCCAGCAGCCGGAGTGGGCGGGGTGAAGCTTTCTTT. It specifies CASSRSGRGEAFF. Complete variable domain (other parts from reference TRBV5-8 and TRBJ1-1): EAGVTQSPTHLIKTRGQQATLRCSPISGHTSVYWYQQALGLGLQFLLWYDEGEERNRGNFPPRFSGRQFPNYSSELNVNALELEDSALYLCASSRSGRGEAFFGQGTRLTVV.

This chain uses TRBV28 with TRBJ1-3; 9 bases line up with TRBD1. V was pared by 6 bases and J by 4 bases, with 4 bases of the junction left unmatched. The CDR3 is made up of 14 amino acids. CDR1 and CDR2 (germline): MDHEN, SYDVKM. The chain's CDR3 is CASRGGQGGNTIYF. The CDR3, as DNA: TGTGCCAGCAGGGGCGGACAGGGGGGAAACACCATATATTTT.

The chain employs TRBV5-4 and TRBJ2-3; 14 positions match TRBD2. The CDR3 spans 17 residues. V was pared by 4 bases and J by 2 bases, with 6 bases of the junction left unmatched. CDR1 SGHNT and CDR2 YYREEE come from the germline V gene (reference sequence). The DNA of the CDR3 is TGTGCCAGCAGCCGAGCGACTAGCGGGAGGGCCACAGATACGCAGTATTTT. This gives the protein CASSRATSGRATDTQYF.

This clone has just one count. The rearrangement joins TRBV5-8 to TRBJ1-5; 7 nucleotides line up with TRBD1. The CDR3 length is 15 residues. J gave up 0 bases and V 3 bases, and 3 bases lay outside the gene matches. CDR1 is SGHTS and CDR2 is YDEGEE in the germline V gene. The CDR3 DNA reads TGTGCCAGCAGCTCGACAGGGATTAGCAATCAGCCCCAGCATTTT. Protein sequence: CASSSTGISNQPQHF.

The V and J genes are TRBV11-2 and TRBJ2-7, with 12 bases fitting TRBD2. The junction had 15 bases not matched to a gene; V was cut back by 0 bases and J by 3 bases. From germline, CDR1 is SGHAT and CDR2 FQNNGV. The CDR3 sequence is 20 residues long. In DNA, the CDR3 is TGTGCCAGCAGCTTAGATAGATATACTAGCGGGAGGCCCGATAACTACGAGCAGTACTTC. Amino acid sequence: CASSLDRYTSGRPDNYEQYF.

The chain uses TRBV6-6 and TRBJ2-4; D perhaps matches TRBD2 (6 bases). Germline V gene lookup returns CDR1 MNHNY and CDR2 SVGAGI (reference sequence). The CDR3 consists of 16 residues. V was cut by 8 bases and J by 0 bases, with 17 bases left in between. The CDR3 is CASLLAADSAKNIQYF. The CDR3 DNA is TGTGCCAGCCTACTAGCCGCAGACTCAGCCAAAAACATTCAGTACTTC.

In nucleotides, the CDR3 is TGCAGCGTTGTCGGGGGGATCCGCGGGACTAGCGAAGGGTACAATGAGCAGTTCTTC. Translated: CSVVGGIRGTSEGYNEQFF. The chain employs TRBV29-1 and TRBJ2-1, with TRBD2 identical over 10 bases. V lost 4 bases and J lost 4; bases outside the gene matches: 19. The CDR3 covers 19 residues. Looked up from germline, CDR1 is SQVTM and CDR2 is ANQGSEA.

This clone was seen a single time. The chain links TRBV19 to TRBJ2-7, with D possibly being TRBD1 (6 bases). The CDR3 runs 14 residues. CDR1 is LNHDA, CDR2 SQIVND, per germline (reference sequence). V was shortened by 5 bases and J by 2 bases, with 13 bases between the two germline ends. The DNA of the CDR3 is TGTGCCAGTAGTTTAAGACAGGAGACCTACGAGCAGTACTTC. Its translation: CASSLRQETYEQYF.

The gene calls are TRBV4-1 and TRBJ1-4; 8 bases match TRBD1. Germline trimming cut 5 bases from V and 8 bases from J; bases unmatched to any gene: 22. CDR3 length: 19 amino acids. Germline V lookup: CDR1 MGHRA, CDR2 YSYEKL. In DNA form, the CDR3 reads TGCGCCAGCAGCGCGTGGACAGGGAGAGGTTTGGCGGACGAAGAAAAACTGTTTTTT. It translates to CASSAWTGRGLADEEKLFF.

The chain combines TRBV5-1 with TRBJ1-4, with TRBD1 as a possible D gene (5 bases). V dropped 7 bases and J dropped 0 bases, with 13 bases sitting between them. The V gene's germline CDR1 is SGHRS and CDR2 YFSETQ. The CDR3 consists of 15 residues. Written as DNA, the CDR3 is TGCGCCAGCCAACCACGGGGGGCAACTAATGAAAAACTGTTTTTT. Protein: CASQPRGATNEKLFF.